This TCR beta chain was sequenced in a study of neurological immune-mediated disorders. Per the germline V gene, CDR1 is SQVTM and CDR2 is ANQGSEA. This CDR3 has 14 residues. V lost 4 bases to trimming and J lost 2 bases; unmatched junction nucleotides: 7. This clonotype was counted many times. The antigen is unknown. General study results and limits: Healthy controls had more TCR clonal expansion than multiple sclerosis, which showed the least, whereas HTLV-1-associated myelopathy showed the most.

PBMCs stored at -80 C, 2 million in total, were the source of the unsorted libraries. Template-switch 5'RACE cDNA synthesis added a 10-nucleotide unique molecular identifier. Over 160 million TCR-beta sequences (from 15-18 subjects) were yielded by each sequencing run. TCRdb recomputed calls from the 5' RACE reads with MiXCR, one row per CDR3 protein. The sample carries roughly 34,000 distinct CDR3 sequences, around 4.5% recorded once. Sequenced sample: PBMCs. The J gene is TRBJ2-5, the V gene TRBV29-1, with 7 nucleotides matching TRBD1. This receptor was taken from a young man in good health. The CDR3 nucleotides read TGCAGCGTTGGCCTCCCAGGGGGACAAGAGACCCAGTACTTC. Translation: CSVGLPGGQETQYF. Complete variable domain (other parts from reference TRBV29-1 and TRBJ2-5): SAVISQKPSRDICQRGTSLTIQCQVDSQVTMMFWYRQQPGQSLTLIATANQGSEATYESGFVIDKFPISRPNLTFSTLTVSNMSPEDSSIYLCSVGLPGGQETQYFGPGTRLLVL.